The source of this TCR beta chain is a study of T-cell reconstitution after alpha-beta-depleted transplantation in children. Study-wide results and limits: Some patients showed high day-60 TCRbeta diversity, which derived from surviving recipient T cells and thymic progenitors. Once a year had passed after transplant, T-cell counts and diversity came mostly from newly produced T cells.

Unique molecular identifiers were built into the TCRbeta library. TCRdb fed the PCR reads into MiXCR, producing one record per CDR3 protein. This sample has approximately 170,000 distinct CDR3 sequences; roughly 10% occur once, and the top ten carry about 13%. CDR3 size: 16 residues. CDR1 MNHEY and CDR2 SVGEGT come from the germline V gene. V lost 6 bases, J lost 10 bases, and 16 bases stayed unmatched. This clonotype was recorded many times. The target antigen is unknown. The source was PBMCs, collected before TCRalphabeta/CD19-depleted stem cell transplant. The receptor comes from a boy younger than 10 with acute myeloid leukemia, due to receive a stem cell transplant. The rearrangement links TRBV6-2 or TRBV6-3 to TRBJ2-1, with 9 bases lining up with TRBD2. This CDR3 reads CASSPPLFAGGREQFF. CDR3 DNA: TGTGCCAGCAGCCCACCTCTCTTTGCGGGAGGGCGCGAGCAGTTCTTC.